These T cell receptor beta chains were read from a single sample in a study of shared clonotypes between healthy human individuals. Sequencing was performed with immunoSEQ multiplex PCR; in TCRdb, only in-frame clones are kept and a portion is missing. The table shows about 2.1 million clones, with just under 95% occurring only once. Sequenced: naive CD8+ T cells from PBMCs. All receptors derive from a man younger than 35 in good health. Some clones in this sample may be carry-over from other donors' samples. The CDR3 runs from the conserved cysteine through the conserved F or W. D genes are given only for firm matches. The size entry is marked missing in some rows and otherwise reads once, few, many or a size class.

CDR3 protein: CASSYVVSYLQETQYF
CDR3 DNA: TGTGCCAGCAGTTACGTGGTTAGTTACCTACAAGAGACCCAGTACTTC
J gene: TRBJ2-5
clone size: .
V gene: TRBV28
D gene: .

CDR3 protein: CASSPGTADDYGYTF
CDR3 DNA: TGTGCCAGCAGTCCTGGGACAGCCGACGACTATGGCTACACCTTC
J gene: TRBJ1-2
clone size: .
V gene: TRBV6-1
D gene: TRBD1

CDR3 protein: CASSRGARESGNTIYF
CDR3 DNA: TGTGCCAGCAGCCGAGGAGCCAGAGAATCTGGAAACACCATATATTTT
J gene: TRBJ1-3
clone size: .
V gene: TRBV14
D gene: .

CDR3 protein: CSAPGLAGGPYNEQFF
CDR3 DNA: TGCAGCGCCCCCGGACTAGCGGGAGGTCCTTACAATGAGCAGTTCTTC
J gene: TRBJ2-1
clone size: .
V gene: TRBV29-1
D gene: TRBD2

CDR3 protein: CASSSPDSNQPQHF
CDR3 DNA: TGTGCCAGCAGCTCCCCGGATAGCAATCAGCCCCAGCATTTT
J gene: TRBJ1-5
clone size: few
V gene: TRBV7-9
D gene: .

CDR3 protein: CASSSLAEETQYF
CDR3 DNA: TGTGCCAGCAGCTCCCTAGCGGAAGAGACCCAGTACTTC
J gene: TRBJ2-5
clone size: .
V gene: TRBV7-3
D gene: TRBD2

CDR3 protein: CASSLALGPGDTTYEQYF
CDR3 DNA: TGTGCCAGCAGCTTAGCTTTGGGGCCTGGGGACACTACCTACGAGCAGTACTTC
J gene: TRBJ2-7
clone size: once
V gene: TRBV7-8
D gene: .

CDR3 protein: CSAGGPGELFF
CDR3 DNA: TGCAGCGCCGGAGGACCCGGGGAGCTGTTTTTT
J gene: TRBJ2-2
clone size: .
V gene: TRBV29-1
D gene: .

CDR3 protein: CASSPRAGASSYEQYF
CDR3 DNA: TGTGCCAGCAGCCCTCGAGCGGGAGCGAGCTCCTACGAGCAGTACTTC
J gene: TRBJ2-7
clone size: .
V gene: TRBV7-8
D gene: TRBD2

CDR3 protein: CASSPRGHLTTGELFF
CDR3 DNA: TGTGCCAGCAGCCCAAGGGGCCATCTGACCACCGGGGAGCTGTTTTTT
J gene: TRBJ2-2
clone size: .
V gene: TRBV28
D gene: .

CDR3 protein: CASSLPTGYQPQHF
CDR3 DNA: TGTGCCAGCAGCCTTCCGACTGGATATCAGCCCCAGCATTTT
J gene: TRBJ1-5
clone size: .
V gene: TRBV28
D gene: .

CDR3 protein: CASSPTVSRNEQFF
CDR3 DNA: TGTGCCAGCAGCCCCACCGTGAGTAGAAATGAGCAGTTCTTC
J gene: TRBJ2-1
clone size: .
V gene: TRBV11-2
D gene: .

CDR3 protein: CASSLRGEAFF
CDR3 DNA: TGTGCCAGCAGTTTGCGGGGTGAAGCTTTCTTT
J gene: TRBJ1-1
clone size: .
V gene: TRBV27
D gene: .

CDR3 protein: CASSLAGATNEKLFF
CDR3 DNA: TGTGCCAGCAGCTTGGCGGGGGCAACTAATGAAAAACTGTTTTTT
J gene: TRBJ1-4
clone size: .
V gene: TRBV7-9
D gene: .

CDR3 protein: CASSEFRNTGELFF
CDR3 DNA: TGCGCCAGCAGTGAGTTCAGAAACACCGGGGAGCTGTTTTTT
J gene: TRBJ2-2
clone size: .
V gene: TRBV10-1
D gene: .

CDR3 protein: CASSQARSDHFTDTQYF
CDR3 DNA: TGCGCCAGCAGCCAAGCCCGATCCGATCATTTTACAGATACGCAGTATTTT
J gene: TRBJ2-3
clone size: .
V gene: TRBV4-3
D gene: .

CDR3 protein: CASSRLAAQWETQYF
CDR3 DNA: TGTGCCAGCAGCCGACTAGCGGCTCAGTGGGAGACCCAGTACTTC
J gene: TRBJ2-5
clone size: .
V gene: TRBV7-6
D gene: TRBD2

CDR3 protein: CASRIGREGTEAFF
CDR3 DNA: TGTGCCAGCAGGATTGGTAGGGAGGGCACTGAAGCTTTCTTT
J gene: TRBJ1-1
clone size: few
V gene: TRBV28
D gene: .

CDR3 protein: CASSRNKRDSNEQYF
CDR3 DNA: TGCGCCAGCAGCCGGAACAAGCGGGACTCTAACGAGCAGTACTTC
J gene: TRBJ2-7
clone size: .
V gene: TRBV4-3
D gene: TRBD2

CDR3 protein: CASSSGLAGPTSTDTQYF
CDR3 DNA: TGTGCCAGCAGCTCGGGACTAGCGGGACCTACTAGCACAGATACGCAGTATTTT
J gene: TRBJ2-3
clone size: .
V gene: TRBV13
D gene: TRBD2